This T cell receptor (beta chain) was identified during a study of T cell repertoires in cytomegalovirus infection. On the study more broadly: It was recently identified HLA-C-restricted and well-studied HLA-B-restricted CMV epitopes that the study used. An indication of both CMV infection and matching HLA type came from public TCR beta signatures.

Study findings and constraints: Dominant in the ex vivo response were TCR beta clonotypes restricted by HLA-C and specific for CMV.

There are a few counts of this clonotype. The antigen is not known. With 4 bases clipped from V and 4 bases from J, the junction kept 5 bases outside the gene matches. CDR3 length equals 14 residues. CDR1 SGHVS and CDR2 FQNEAQ come from the germline V gene. MiXCR was run by TCRdb on the reads, yielding one entry per CDR3 protein. The table records about 130,000 distinct CDR3 sequences, 32% of them present only once. The clonotype was recovered from a human donor in good health (CMV status not recorded). Some clones in this sample may be carry-over from other donors' samples. The chain recombines TRBV7-8 with TRBJ2-5; 8 bases are shared with TRBD2. The input for sequencing was CD8+ T cells from cultured PBMCs, taken from culture after CMV antigen stimulation. CDR3 residues: CASSSTGGPETQYF. In DNA form, the CDR3 reads TGTGCCAGCAGCTCGACGGGGGGGCCAGAGACCCAGTACTTC.